This entry concerns a single T cell receptor (beta chain). The target antigen is unknown. Primers: 60 Vbeta forward and 13 Jbeta reverse. The data were produced by immunoSEQ multiplex PCR, yet TCRdb's version contains in-frame clones alone and is incomplete. The table lists about 160,000 clones, under 90% of them singletons. CDR3 length equals 13 residues. In germline, CDR1 is SGDLS, CDR2 YYNGEE. V was pared by 1 base and J by 0 bases, with 3 bases between. The data belong to a study of cytomegalovirus exposure and HLA in healthy donors. Study results and caveats: Presence/absence analyses took donor sequencing depth as roughly uniform.

Each of the donors was a healthy bone marrow donor. This chain uses TRBV9 with TRBJ2-3; D unresolved. The receptor's source is a male donor in good health and CMV-seronegative. Sequenced material: PBMCs. CDR3 sequence reads: CASSVPSTDTQYF. CDR3 coding DNA: TGTGCCAGCAGCGTACCTAGCACAGATACGCAGTATTTT.